Following are 18 T cell receptor beta chains from one sample sequenced in a study of blood T cell repertoires in COVID-19 (dated by TCRdb to 2020 to 2021). Library prep was done by the immunoSEQ multiplex PCR assay. The table was pulled from immuneACCESS by TCRdb, which kept in-frame rearrangements only. Such tables lose some clones; where checked, under half of the loss comes from unresolved V genes, and the rest has no known cause. The sample profile shows 490,000 or so clones; 75% to 90% of them were found once. Approximately 8% of the sample is in the top ten clones. The specimen was PBMCs or T cells enriched from blood (not recorded which). The source of these receptors is a woman aged 60 to 75 who had recovered from COVID-19.

The V call is TRBV18, the J call TRBJ1-2; TRBD1 is a possible D gene (5 bases). Germline CDR1 KGHSH, CDR2 LQKENI. CDR3 length equals 14 residues. Trimming took off 3 bases at V and 8 bases at J, with 16 bases between the two ends. The CDR3 region has the DNA TGTGCCAGCTCACCGGAGGCAGGGAGGACGGGCTACACCTTC. It encodes CASSPEAGRTGYTF.

The chain combines TRBV9 with TRBJ2-5; tentatively, D is TRBD1 (7 bases). The V gene lost 0 bases and the J gene lost 5 bases, with 26 bases spanning the gap. The CDR3 covers 19 residues. Per the germline V gene, CDR1 is SGDLS and CDR2 is YYNGEE. This CDR3 is CASSVASGTATGAGETQYF. The CDR3 DNA is TGTGCCAGCAGCGTAGCTTCTGGGACAGCCACAGGGGCGGGGGAGACCCAGTACTTC.

This clone was detected once. V and J are TRBV19 and TRBJ2-3, with 8 bases matching TRBD2. Trimming removed 5 bases from V and 3 bases from J; junction bases left unmatched: 7. Looked up from germline, CDR1 is LNHDA and CDR2 is SQIVND (reference sequence). The CDR3 has 15 amino acids. The CDR3 DNA follows: TGTGCCAGTAGTCCCGGGGGGGCCGGGACAGATACGCAGTATTTT. Protein sequence: CASSPGGAGTDTQYF.

The chain has TRBV10-3 and TRBJ1-2; the D is unclear. Germline CDR1 is ENHRY and CDR2 is SYGVKD. The CDR3 sequence is 15 residues long. Trimming removed 3 bases at V and 6 bases at J, with 17 bases between. This CDR3 reads CAISDYAYTVHGYTF. CDR3 sequence (DNA): TGTGCCATCAGTGACTACGCCTATACGGTTCATGGCTACACCTTC.

The chain couples TRBV7-9 to TRBJ2-7; 10 bases are shared with TRBD2. CDR1 is SEHNR, CDR2 FQNEAQ, per germline (reference sequence). This CDR3 has 16 residues. Germline trimming cut 4 bases from V and 3 bases from J; bases unmatched to any gene: 9. The CDR3: CASSSVTSGDYYEQYF. Here the CDR3 DNA reads TGTGCCAGCAGCTCCGTCACTAGCGGGGACTACTACGAGCAGTACTTC. Combining the CDR3 with reference TRBV7-9 and TRBJ2-7 gives the whole variable domain DTGVSQNPRHKITKRGQNVTFRCDPISEHNRLYWYRQTLGQGPEFLTYFQNEAQLEKSRLLSDRFSAERPKGSFSTLEIQRTEQGDSAMYLCASSSVTSGDYYEQYFGPGTRLTVT.

The V call is TRBV29-1, the J call TRBJ1-1; tentative D call: TRBD1 (6 bases). Trimming pared 6 bases from V and 4 bases from J, leaving 18 bases between. There are 14 residues in the CDR3. Germline loops: CDR1 SQVTM, CDR2 ANQGSEA. This chain's CDR3 is CSVLQGGSGTEAFF. The CDR3 DNA sequence: TGCAGCGTCTTACAGGGCGGGTCAGGCACTGAAGCTTTCTTT.

This chain links TRBV2 with TRBJ2-4, with D unclear. The CDR3 length is 15 residues. The ends were cut back, 2 bases at V and 2 bases at J, with 10 bases in the middle. Germline V gene lookup returns CDR1 SNHLY and CDR2 FYNNEI. CDR3 DNA: TGTGCCAGCAGTGAACAGGAAAAATCCAAAAACATTCAGTACTTC. Amino acids: CASSEQEKSKNIQYF.

This chain joins TRBV19 and TRBJ1-3, with TRBD1 identical over 11 bases. Looked up from germline, CDR1 is LNHDA and CDR2 is SQIVND (reference sequence). The CDR3 covers 19 residues. J lost 7 bases, V lost 5 bases, and 19 bases had no gene match. The CDR3 reads CASSARGTGGSSFLNTIYF. DNA of the CDR3: TGTGCCAGTAGTGCTCGCGGGACAGGGGGATCCTCCTTCCTGAACACCATATATTTT. Looking up the rest from reference TRBV19 and TRBJ1-3 gives the full variable domain: DGGITQSPKYLFRKEGQNVTLSCEQNLNHDAMYWYRQDPGQGLRLIYYSQIVNDFQKGDIAEGYSVSREKKESFPLTVTSAQKNPTAFYLCASSARGTGGSSFLNTIYFGEGSWLTVV.

This chain connects TRBV5-6 to TRBJ1-1; maybe TRBD1 (6 bases). The germline V gene has CDR1 SGHDT and CDR2 YYEEEE. The CDR3 is 14 amino acids. With 4 bases removed from V and 2 bases from J, the gap between germline ends came to 12 bases. For the CDR3, the DNA is TGTGCCAGCAGCGTCGTACAGGGAAACACTGAAGCTTTCTTT. This codes for CASSVVQGNTEAFF.

The chain combines TRBV28 with TRBJ1-2; D remains ambiguous. V was cut by 5 bases and J by 1 base, with 8 bases left in between. Germline V CDR1 and CDR2: MDHEN, SYDVKM. This CDR3 is built from 13 residues. As DNA, the CDR3 is TGTGCCAGCAGTCATACAAGTAACTATGGCTACACCTTC. Translated: CASSHTSNYGYTF.

The rearrangement links TRBV10-2 to TRBJ2-2, with 7 bases lining up with TRBD1. Germline values: CDR1 WSHSY, CDR2 SAAADI. The CDR3 is 15 amino acids. Trimming removed 5 bases from V and 4 bases from J; junction bases left unmatched: 7. As DNA, the CDR3 is TGCGCCAGCAGTCGGGACAGCTCTTTCACCGGGGAGCTGTTTTTT. It specifies CASSRDSSFTGELFF.

The V and J genes are TRBV28 and TRBJ1-2, with D perhaps TRBD1 (5 bases). V was clipped by 3 bases and J by 2 bases, with 16 bases between them. Per germline, CDR1 MDHEN and CDR2 SYDVKM. The CDR3 totals 16 residues. The CDR3 nucleotides read TGTGCCAGCAGTTTGGGTCTGGGCAGGGTAAACTATGGCTACACCTTC. It specifies CASSLGLGRVNYGYTF.

This chain uses TRBV30 with TRBJ1-4; tentative D call: TRBD1 (5 bases). The CDR3 loop spans 13 amino acids. V was pared by 6 bases and J by 5 bases, with 13 bases between. Germline loops: CDR1 GTSNPN, CDR2 SVGIG (reference sequence). CDR3 loop: CACRRAGNEKLFF. CDR3 DNA sequence: TGTGCCTGCCGCAGGGCTGGAAATGAAAAACTGTTTTTT.

The chain is built from TRBV19 and TRBJ1-1; possibly TRBD1 for D (6 bases). Germline values: CDR1 LNHDA, CDR2 SQIVND (reference sequence). Trimming pared 7 bases from V and 3 bases from J, leaving 18 bases between. The CDR3 contains 15 residues. The CDR3 sequence is CASKTQGGGDTEAFF. The DNA of the CDR3 is TGTGCCAGTAAGACACAGGGTGGTGGGGACACTGAAGCTTTCTTT. Full variable domain (missing parts from reference TRBV19 and TRBJ1-1): DGGITQSPKYLFRKEGQNVTLSCEQNLNHDAMYWYRQDPGQGLRLIYYSQIVNDFQKGDIAEGYSVSREKKESFPLTVTSAQKNPTAFYLCASKTQGGGDTEAFFGQGTRLTVV.

J is TRBJ1-4 and V is TRBV11-3, with no clear D. Trimming cost V 5 bases and J 4 bases, with 14 bases left between them. The CDR3 consists of 15 residues. Germline V gene sequence: CDR1 SGHNT, CDR2 YENEEA. The CDR3: CASSADTPYNEKLFF. CDR3 coding DNA: TGTGCCAGCAGCGCCGACACGCCCTATAATGAAAAACTGTTTTTT.

The rearrangement uses TRBV14 and TRBJ1-6; 8 nucleotides align to TRBD1. The CDR3 covers 16 residues. Germline CDR1 and CDR2: SGHDN and FVKESK. Unmatched junction bases numbered 6, after V lost 3 bases and J lost 5 bases. The CDR3 is CASSQGTGHHNSPLHF. The DNA for the CDR3 is TGTGCCAGCAGCCAGGGGACAGGACACCATAATTCACCCCTCCACTTT.

The table lists this clone with a count of one. The chain recombines TRBV27 with TRBJ1-1; the D gene is possibly TRBD1 (6 bases). V was trimmed by 5 bases and J by 6 bases, leaving 28 bases between them. Germline assignment: CDR1 MNHEY and CDR2 SMNVEV (reference sequence). The CDR3 is made up of 18 amino acids. CDR3 nucleotides: TGTGCCAGCAGTCGATATACGAACAGGGTTAATCCGGGCGCTGAAGCTTTCTTT. It codes for CASSRYTNRVNPGAEAFF.

The chain couples TRBV5-1 to TRBJ2-1; 7 nucleotides agree with TRBD2. From germline, CDR1 is SGHRS and CDR2 YFSETQ. This CDR3 contains 14 residues. V was pared by 0 bases and J by 5 bases, with 2 bases of the junction left unmatched. This chain's CDR3 is CASSLEGGNNEQFF. In DNA, the CDR3 is TGCGCCAGCAGCTTGGAGGGAGGGAACAATGAGCAGTTCTTC.